These 18 T cell receptor beta chains originate from one sample sequenced in a study of T cell clonotyping in hematopoietic cell transplantation. Data came from immunoSEQ multiplex PCR; TCRdb stores just in-frame clones and leaves some out. The sample holds 6,500 to 7,500 clones, 88% seen once. Time point given: recipient sample about 28 days before transplant, after cytoreduction. The specimen was peripheral blood mononuclear cells, collected before stem cell transplant. All receptors derive from a man aged 60 to 69 with acute myeloid leukemia. Some clones in this sample may be carry-over from other donors' samples.

The chain links TRBV10-3 to TRBJ2-4; maybe TRBD1 (6 bases). The CDR3 covers 13 residues. CDR1 is ENHRY, CDR2 SYGVKD, per germline. V was pared by 4 bases and J by 6 bases, with 10 bases between. The CDR3 bases are TGTGCCATCAGTGCCCCAGGGGCAAACATTCAGTACTTC. It translates to CAISAPGANIQYF.

The chain joins TRBV18 to TRBJ2-7; weak D call: TRBD2 (6 bases). The CDR3 consists of 14 residues. Germline V gene data show CDR1 as KGHSH and CDR2 as LQKENI. Trimming stripped 11 bases from V and 3 bases from J, with 20 bases between. This CDR3 is CASSGDVKIYEQYF. In DNA, the CDR3 is TGTGCCTCCTCGGGGGACGTCAAAATCTACGAGCAGTACTTC.

This clone was observed a single time. The V and J genes are TRBV6-6 and TRBJ1-3; TRBD1 might be the D (6 bases). This CDR3 has 16 residues. V lost 4 bases and J 9 bases, leaving 22 bases between the germline ends. CDR1 and CDR2 from the germline V gene are MNHNY and SVGAGI (reference sequence). The CDR3 is CASSSFPAHGGGTIYF. CDR3 in DNA: TGTGCCAGCAGTTCCTTCCCCGCGCACGGAGGGGGCACCATATATTTT.

The chain is built from TRBV27 and TRBJ1-1; no firm D call. The CDR3 length is 14 residues. Trimming left V 2 bases short and J 0 bases short, with 7 bases between. Germline V gene sequence: CDR1 MNHEY, CDR2 SMNVEV (reference sequence). The CDR3 is CASSLLSLNTEAFF. The CDR3 coding sequence is TGTGCCAGCAGTTTACTCTCCTTGAACACTGAAGCTTTCTTT.

The chain combines TRBV14 with TRBJ2-5; perhaps TRBD2 as D (5 bases). The germline V gene has CDR1 SGHDN and CDR2 FVKESK. V was trimmed by 1 base and J by 5 bases, leaving 14 bases between them. The CDR3 consists of 15 residues. CDR3 bases: TGTGCCAGCAGCCAAGGGCTAGCCGAGTGGGAGACCCAGTACTTC. It specifies CASSQGLAEWETQYF.

J is TRBJ1-2 and V is TRBV6-1; no clear D gene. The CDR3 sequence is 12 residues long. Trimming shortened V by 8 bases and J by 4 bases, and 11 bases separated the two germline ends. Germline loops: CDR1 MNHNS, CDR2 SASEGT. The CDR3 loop reads CASGGRIYGYTF. The CDR3 DNA reads as TGTGCCAGCGGCGGCAGGATCTATGGCTACACCTTC.

The chain has TRBV6-5 and TRBJ1-6; the D is unclear. Germline V gene sequence: CDR1 MNHEY, CDR2 SVGAGI. The ends were cut back, 0 bases at V and 10 bases at J, with 4 bases in the middle. This CDR3 has 12 residues. CDR3 sequence (DNA): TGTGCCAGCAGTTACTCGGACTCACCCCTCCACTTT. Encoded protein: CASSYSDSPLHF.

This clone has a single count. This chain uses TRBV11-2 with TRBJ2-3; D remains unclear. This CDR3 is 13 amino acids long. Deletions cut 1 base from V and 5 bases from J, with 7 bases between. Per the germline V gene, CDR1 is SGHAT and CDR2 is FQNNGV. In DNA, the CDR3 is TGTGCCAGCAGCTTAGTGTGGGAAGATACGCAGTATTTT. This translates into CASSLVWEDTQYF.

The chain combines TRBV9 with TRBJ2-5, with 8 bases fitting TRBD1. Germline-derived CDR1 and CDR2 are SGDLS and YYNGEE. The CDR3 consists of 15 residues. The V gene end was trimmed by 4 bases and the J gene end by 3 bases; junction bases not matched to a gene: 8. CDR3 amino acids: CASSPRGPLEETQYF. In DNA form, the CDR3 reads TGTGCCAGCAGCCCCAGGGGGCCTTTAGAAGAGACCCAGTACTTC.

The V call is TRBV29-1, the J call TRBJ1-1; D unclear. This CDR3 has 12 amino acids. V lost 4 bases and J lost 4, with 10 bases in between. Germline CDR1 is SQVTM and CDR2 is ANQGSEA. The CDR3 coding sequence is TGCAGCGTTGTGGACGGAGTCACTGAAGCTTTCTTT. This translates into CSVVDGVTEAFF. Looking up the rest from reference TRBV29-1 and TRBJ1-1 gives the full variable domain: SAVISQKPSRDICQRGTSLTIQCQVDSQVTMMFWYRQQPGQSLTLIATANQGSEATYESGFVIDKFPISRPNLTFSTLTVSNMSPEDSSIYLCSVVDGVTEAFFGQGTRLTVV.

The V and J genes are TRBV6-1 and TRBJ1-2; a weak D match, TRBD1 (6 bases). Trimming pared 1 base from V and 3 bases from J, leaving 15 bases between. This CDR3 is 16 amino acids long. Germline assignment: CDR1 MNHNS and CDR2 SASEGT. The CDR3, as DNA: TGTGCCAGCAGTGAAGTGGTAGGGGGAGGTCACTATGGCTACACCTTC. Protein product: CASSEVVGGGHYGYTF.

CDR3 coding DNA: TGTGCCAGCACCCCGTCGATCTCTGGAAACACCATATATTTT. It codes for CASTPSISGNTIYF. V gene TRBV6-1 combines with J gene TRBJ1-3; no definite D call. This CDR3 is built from 14 residues. Trimming stripped 7 bases from V and 0 bases from J, with 10 bases between. Germline CDR1 and CDR2: MNHNS and SASEGT.

This chain uses TRBV19 with TRBJ1-2; the D is unclear. The CDR3 sequence is 15 residues long. Deletions cut 5 bases from V and 2 bases from J, with 15 bases between. In germline, CDR1 is LNHDA, CDR2 SQIVND (reference sequence). The CDR3 DNA sequence: TGTGCCAGTAGTCTCACAACGGCCTCAAACTATGGCTACACCTTC. Its protein is CASSLTTASNYGYTF. The variable domain in full, completed from reference TRBV19 and TRBJ1-2, reads DGGITQSPKYLFRKEGQNVTLSCEQNLNHDAMYWYRQDPGQGLRLIYYSQIVNDFQKGDIAEGYSVSREKKESFPLTVTSAQKNPTAFYLCASSLTTASNYGYTFGSGTRLTVV.

The chain combines TRBV7-9 with TRBJ2-5, with D possibly called TRBD1 or TRBD2 (5 bases each). CDR3 length equals 14 residues. Trimming removed 2 bases at V and 2 bases at J, with 9 bases between. Germline loops: CDR1 SEHNR, CDR2 FQNEAQ (reference sequence). This chain's CDR3 is CASSLLGEQETQYF. Written as DNA, the CDR3 is TGTGCCAGCAGCTTATTGGGGGAGCAAGAGACCCAGTACTTC.

The DNA for the CDR3 is TGTGCCAGCTCACCTTATGGACTAGCGGTCACAGATACGCAGTATTTT. Its translation is CASSPYGLAVTDTQYF. The V and J genes are TRBV18 and TRBJ2-3, with 10 positions matching TRBD2. Germline assignment: CDR1 KGHSH and CDR2 LQKENI. The ends lost 3 bases at V and 2 bases at J; junction bases unmatched: 5. This CDR3 region has 16 residues.

This chain joins TRBV28 and TRBJ1-2, with 8 nucleotides matching TRBD1. Per the germline V gene, CDR1 is MDHEN and CDR2 is SYDVKM. The V gene end was trimmed by 2 bases and the J gene end by 10 bases; junction bases not matched to a gene: 12. The CDR3 has 15 residues. The CDR3 spells CASSLPATGQENYTF. The CDR3 DNA reads as TGTGCCAGCAGTTTACCAGCCACGGGACAGGAGAACTACACCTTC.

The genes are TRBV2 and TRBJ2-7; tentatively, D is TRBD1 or TRBD2 (5 bases each). The CDR3 consists of 17 residues. From germline, CDR1 is SNHLY and CDR2 FYNNEI. Trimming removed 6 bases at V and 2 bases at J, with 23 bases between. The CDR3 spells CASRSTGTPESAYEQYF. Written as DNA, the CDR3 is TGTGCCAGCAGGAGTACGGGGACCCCGGAGTCGGCCTACGAGCAGTACTTC.

The rearrangement links TRBV19 to TRBJ1-5; D perhaps matches TRBD1 (5 bases). The CDR3 length is 16 residues. Per the germline V gene, CDR1 is LNHDA and CDR2 is SQIVND (reference sequence). V lost 7 bases and J 3 bases, leaving 19 bases between the germline ends. DNA of the CDR3: TGTGCCAGTACCCAAGGGGTGGGGCGGCCCAATCAGCCCCAGCATTTT. Amino acids: CASTQGVGRPNQPQHF.